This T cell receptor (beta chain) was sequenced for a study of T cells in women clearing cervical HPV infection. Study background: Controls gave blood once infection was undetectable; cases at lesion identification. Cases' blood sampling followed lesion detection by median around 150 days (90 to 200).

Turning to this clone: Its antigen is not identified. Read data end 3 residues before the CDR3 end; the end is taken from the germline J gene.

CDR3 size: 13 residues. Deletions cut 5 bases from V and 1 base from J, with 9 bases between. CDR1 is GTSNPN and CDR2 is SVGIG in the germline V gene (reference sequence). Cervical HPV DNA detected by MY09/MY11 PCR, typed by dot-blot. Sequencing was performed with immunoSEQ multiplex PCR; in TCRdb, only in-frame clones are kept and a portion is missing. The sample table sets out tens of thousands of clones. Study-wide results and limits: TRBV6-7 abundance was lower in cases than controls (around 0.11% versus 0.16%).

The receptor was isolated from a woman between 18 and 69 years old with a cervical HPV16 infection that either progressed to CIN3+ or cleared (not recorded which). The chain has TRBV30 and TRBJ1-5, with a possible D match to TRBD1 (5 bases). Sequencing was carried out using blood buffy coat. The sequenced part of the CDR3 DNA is TGTGCCTGGGGTAGACAGAGCAATCAGCCC. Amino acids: CAWGRQSNQP. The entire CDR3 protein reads CAWGRQSNQPQHF.